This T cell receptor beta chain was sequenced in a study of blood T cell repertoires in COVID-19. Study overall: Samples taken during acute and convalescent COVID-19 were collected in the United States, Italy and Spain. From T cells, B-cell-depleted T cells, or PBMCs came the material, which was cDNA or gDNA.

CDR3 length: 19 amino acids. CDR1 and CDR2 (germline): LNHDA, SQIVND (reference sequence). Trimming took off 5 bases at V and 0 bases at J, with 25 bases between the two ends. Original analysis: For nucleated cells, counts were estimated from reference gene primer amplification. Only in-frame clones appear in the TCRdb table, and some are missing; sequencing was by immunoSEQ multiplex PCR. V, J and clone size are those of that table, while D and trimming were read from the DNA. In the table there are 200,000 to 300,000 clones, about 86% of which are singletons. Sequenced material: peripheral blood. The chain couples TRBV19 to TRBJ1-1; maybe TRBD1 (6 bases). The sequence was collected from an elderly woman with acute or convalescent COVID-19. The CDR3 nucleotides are TGTGCCAGTAGTGTGGACAGATCCTTTTATCACGCCATGAACACTGAAGCTTTCTTT. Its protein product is CASSVDRSFYHAMNTEAFF.